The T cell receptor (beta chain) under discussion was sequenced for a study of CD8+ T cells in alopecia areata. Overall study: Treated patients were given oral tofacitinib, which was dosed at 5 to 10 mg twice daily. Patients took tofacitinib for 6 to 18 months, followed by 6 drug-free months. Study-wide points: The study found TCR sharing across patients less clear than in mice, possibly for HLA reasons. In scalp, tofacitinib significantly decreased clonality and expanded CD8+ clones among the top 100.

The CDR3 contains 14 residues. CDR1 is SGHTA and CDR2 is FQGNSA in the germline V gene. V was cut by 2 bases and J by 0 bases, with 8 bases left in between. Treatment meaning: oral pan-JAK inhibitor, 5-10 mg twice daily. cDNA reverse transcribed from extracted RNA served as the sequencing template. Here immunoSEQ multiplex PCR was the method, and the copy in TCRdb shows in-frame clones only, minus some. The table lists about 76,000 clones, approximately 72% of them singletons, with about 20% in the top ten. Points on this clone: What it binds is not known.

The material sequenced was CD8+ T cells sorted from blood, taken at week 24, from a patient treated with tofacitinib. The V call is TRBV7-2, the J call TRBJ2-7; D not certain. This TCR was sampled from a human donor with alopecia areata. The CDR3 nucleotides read TGTGCCAGCAGCTTACTCGGTAACTCCTACGAGCAGTACTTC. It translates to CASSLLGNSYEQYF.